Each of the 27 T cell receptor beta chains below was sequenced from the same sample in a study of cytomegalovirus exposure and HLA in healthy donors. With 60 Vbeta and 13 Jbeta primers, the PCR was carried out. Libraries were prepared by immunoSEQ multiplex PCR; TCRdb keeps only in-frame clonotypes and omits some of them. The sample contains about 130,000 clones, roughly 15% of which appear only once. The sequenced sample was PBMCs. Every receptor here comes from a female donor in good health and CMV-seropositive.

DNA for the CDR3: TGTGCCAGCAGCTTGACGGGACAGGCTTTCACCTACGAGCAGTACTTC. Translation gives CASSLTGQAFTYEQYF. This chain joins TRBV5-4 and TRBJ2-7, with 8 bases identical to TRBD1. V was pared by 1 base and J by 2 bases, with 8 bases of the junction left unmatched. The CDR3 contains 16 residues. Germline V gene data show CDR1 as SGHNT and CDR2 as YYREEE (reference sequence). Using reference TRBV5-4 and TRBJ2-7 for the parts outside the CDR3, the full variable domain is ETGVTQSPTHLIKTRGQQVTLRCSSQSGHNTVSWYQQALGQGPQFIFQYYREEENGRGNFPPRFSGLQFPNYSSELNVNALELDDSALYLCASSLTGQAFTYEQYFGPGTRLTVT.

The chain links TRBV4-3 to TRBJ2-3, with 12 bases matching TRBD2. Germline CDR1 is LGHNA and CDR2 is YSLEER. Germline trimming cut 1 base from V and 2 bases from J; bases unmatched to any gene: 7. There are 18 residues in the CDR3. CDR3: CASSQASGGADVTDTQYF. The CDR3, as DNA: TGCGCCAGCAGCCAAGCTAGCGGGGGGGCCGACGTCACAGATACGCAGTATTTT.

The rearrangement uses TRBV5-6 and TRBJ1-1; D remains unclear. The CDR3 runs to 12 residues. Germline V CDR1 and CDR2: SGHDT, YYEEEE. The V end lost 4 bases, the J end lost 5 bases, and 9 bases lay between the germline ends. Here the CDR3 reads CASSLIRTEAFF. CDR3 coding DNA: TGTGCCAGCAGCCTTATCCGGACTGAAGCTTTCTTT.

This clone occurred a few times. The chain links TRBV29-1 to TRBJ2-3, with 10 bases fitting TRBD1. CDR3 length: 16 amino acids. J was trimmed by 5 bases and V by 0 bases; bases with no gene match: 8. CDR1 is SQVTM and CDR2 is ANQGSEA in the germline V gene. The CDR3: CSVEDQGQGPGDTQYF. CDR3 coding DNA: TGCAGCGTTGAAGATCAGGGACAGGGGCCCGGAGATACGCAGTATTTT.

This clone was counted between two and nine times. J is TRBJ1-1 and V is TRBV27, with 11 bases matching TRBD1. CDR3 size: 15 residues. The J segment lost 10 bases and the V segment lost 5 bases, leaving 12 bases of the junction unmatched. Germline values: CDR1 MNHEY, CDR2 SMNVEV (reference sequence). The CDR3 region has the DNA TGTGCCAGCAGTAGGACAGGGGGCTTGTCGGTGATAGCTTTCTTT. Residues: CASSRTGGLSVIAFF.

The table lists this clone with a few counts. V and J are TRBV4-2 and TRBJ2-5; 9 nucleotides line up with TRBD2. The J call may be in error: the DNA end matches TRBJ2-7 better. This CDR3 region has 15 residues. Germline lookup yields CDR1 LGHNA and CDR2 YNFKEQ. Here the CDR3 DNA reads TGTGCCAGCAGCCAGGAGCGCGGGGGGGCTGACGAGCAGTACTTC. This codes for CASSQERGGADEQYF.

J is TRBJ2-1 and V is TRBV5-4, with 8 bases lining up with TRBD2. The length of the CDR3 is 15 residues. The germline V gene encodes CDR1 SGHNT and CDR2 YYREEE (reference sequence). V was pared by 0 bases and J by 9 bases, with 8 bases of the junction left unmatched. CDR3 protein: CASSLAGGLSIEQFF. CDR3 bases: TGTGCCAGCAGCTTGGCGGGGGGGCTTAGTATTGAGCAGTTCTTC.

This clone was seen only a few times. The rearrangement links TRBV27 to TRBJ2-6; 7 bases line up with TRBD1. Germline loops: CDR1 MNHEY, CDR2 SMNVEV (reference sequence). This CDR3 has 15 residues. J was trimmed by 2 bases and V by 5 bases; bases with no gene match: 3. The DNA for the CDR3 is TGTGCCAGCAGTGACGACAGGGCTGGGGCCAACGTCCTGACTTTC. Residues: CASSDDRAGANVLTF.

There are a few counts of this clone. The chain couples TRBV6-4 to TRBJ2-1, with 10 bases that match TRBD2. Germline-derived CDR1 and CDR2 are MRHNA and SNTAGT. The length of the CDR3 is 15 residues. V gave up 3 bases and J gave up 8 bases; unmatched junction bases: 7. CDR3 loop: CASSEVPLAGYEQFF. The CDR3 coding sequence is TGTGCCAGCAGTGAGGTCCCACTAGCGGGGTATGAGCAGTTCTTC.

The chain has TRBV5-4 and TRBJ1-1; 8 nucleotides align to TRBD1. Trimming removed 3 bases from V and 1 base from J; junction bases left unmatched: 11. The CDR3 totals 17 residues. From germline, CDR1 is SGHNT and CDR2 YYREEE (reference sequence). In DNA form, the CDR3 reads TGTGCCAGCAGCTGGGAATCAGGGGGCTGGGGGAACACTGAAGCTTTCTTT. Protein product: CASSWESGGWGNTEAFF.

This clone was observed once. The V and J genes are TRBV6-6 and TRBJ2-7; 8 bases are a match to TRBD1. The CDR3 is 12 amino acids. V shed 7 bases, J shed 2 bases, and the junction held 1 base outside the gene matches. Germline V CDR1 and CDR2: MNHNY, SVGAGI (reference sequence). CDR3 coding DNA: TGTGCCAGCAAACAGGGGGCCTACGAGCAGTACTTC. Translation: CASKQGAYEQYF.

The chain couples TRBV10-3 to TRBJ2-5; no clear D gene. The J call could be wrong; TRBJ2-7 is a better fit for the DNA end. Germline V gene sequence: CDR1 ENHRY, CDR2 SYGVKD. The CDR3 loop spans 14 amino acids. The chain's CDR3 is CAISDIDTAYEQYF. The CDR3 bases are TGTGCCATCAGTGACATCGACACAGCCTACGAGCAGTACTTC.

The V and J genes are TRBV6-5 and TRBJ1-1, with D uncertain. The CDR3 sequence is 15 residues long. CDR1 is MNHEY, CDR2 SVGAGI, per germline. With 0 bases removed from V and 6 bases from J, the gap between germline ends came to 14 bases. CDR3 bases: TGTGCCAGCAGTTACTCAGTACCCCCAAACTCTGAAGCTTTCTTT. This gives the protein CASSYSVPPNSEAFF.

Note on this clone: The germline gene is not matched at one end of the junction; a read error may be the cause. The V and J genes are TRBV2 and TRBJ2-1; D perhaps matches TRBD2 (5 bases). Germline V lookup: CDR1 SNHLY, CDR2 FYNNEI. CDR3 length: 13 residues. CDR3 in amino acids: CASRDRTSGPGIF. The CDR3 nucleotides read TGTGCCAGCAGGGACCGCACGAGTGGGCCCGGGATCTTC.

The chain links TRBV4-3 to TRBJ2-7, with D perhaps matching TRBD2 (6 bases). There are 16 residues in the CDR3. The V end was cut by 1 base, the J end by 0 bases, with 13 bases between. Germline assignment: CDR1 LGHNA and CDR2 YSLEER. The CDR3 spells CASSQALATNSYEQYF. The CDR3 coding sequence is TGCGCCAGCAGCCAAGCTCTAGCGACTAACTCCTACGAGCAGTACTTC.

This clone was detected only a few times. This rearrangement joins TRBV7-3 to TRBJ2-1, with 9 bases lining up with TRBD2. Germline V lookup: CDR1 SGHTA, CDR2 FQGTGA. The CDR3 covers 18 residues. V was clipped by 9 bases and J by 8 bases; unmatched bases: 23. Written as DNA, the CDR3 is TGTGCCAGTTCCCGGGACAGTAGCGGGAGTGCTCATACATATGAGCAGTTCTTC. Its protein is CASSRDSSGSAHTYEQFF.

This clone has a handful of counts. The chain joins TRBV4-3 to TRBJ2-7; weak D call: TRBD2 (7 bases). V lost 0 bases, J lost 3 bases, and 15 bases lay in between. Germline V gene data show CDR1 as LGHNA and CDR2 as YSLEER. This CDR3 spans 16 amino acids. CDR3 bases: TGCGCCAGCAGCCAAGATTACGGCGGGGGCTTCTACGAGCAGTACTTC. Amino acids: CASSQDYGGGFYEQYF.

There are a few counts of this clone. This sequence joins TRBV5-1 and TRBJ2-1, with 11 bases matching TRBD2. CDR3 length: 16 amino acids. J was trimmed by 5 bases and V by 0 bases; bases with no gene match: 4. Germline CDR1 is SGHRS and CDR2 is YFSETQ. The CDR3 DNA reads as TGCGCCAGCAGCTTGGGGCTAGCGGGGGGCAACAATGAGCAGTTCTTC. This sequence encodes CASSLGLAGGNNEQFF.

The chain recombines TRBV5-4 with TRBJ2-5, with TRBD2 matching 13 bases. Looked up from germline, CDR1 is SGHNT and CDR2 is YYREEE (reference sequence). The CDR3 loop spans 17 amino acids. V lost 5 bases to trimming and J lost 2 bases; unmatched junction nucleotides: 9. The CDR3 sequence is CASRGGLTSGGQETQYF. CDR3 DNA sequence: TGTGCCAGCAGGGGAGGATTGACTAGCGGGGGGCAAGAGACCCAGTACTTC. Complete variable domain (other parts from reference TRBV5-4 and TRBJ2-5): ETGVTQSPTHLIKTRGQQVTLRCSSQSGHNTVSWYQQALGQGPQFIFQYYREEENGRGNFPPRFSGLQFPNYSSELNVNALELDDSALYLCASRGGLTSGGQETQYFGPGTRLLVL.

This clone was seen only a few times. CDR3 amino acids: CASSLSGRETQYF. As DNA, the CDR3 is TGTGCCAGCAGTTTATCTGGCAGGGAGACCCAGTACTTC. The V and J genes are TRBV27 and TRBJ2-5, with no clear D. Germline CDR1 is MNHEY and CDR2 is SMNVEV (reference sequence). The CDR3 has 13 amino acids. V dropped 0 bases and J dropped 5 bases, with 7 bases sitting between them.

The V call is TRBV2, the J call TRBJ1-1; TRBD1 might be the D (6 bases). This CDR3 comprises 14 residues. Looked up from germline, CDR1 is SNHLY and CDR2 is FYNNEI. V was pared by 3 bases and J by 5 bases, with 13 bases between. The CDR3 loop is CASSESRGKTEAFF. DNA of the CDR3: TGTGCCAGCAGTGAGAGTAGGGGGAAGACTGAAGCTTTCTTT.

V is TRBV5-4 and J is TRBJ2-4; TRBD1 matches 9 bases. The germline V gene encodes CDR1 SGHNT and CDR2 YYREEE (reference sequence). There are 17 residues in the CDR3. V trimming: 0 bases; J trimming: 6 bases; junction bases outside the gene matches: 10. The chain's CDR3 is CASSLGGRQGVGNIQYF. CDR3 bases: TGTGCCAGCAGCTTGGGGGGCCGACAGGGGGTCGGAAACATTCAGTACTTC.

This clone was observed a handful of times. The chain joins TRBV7-2 to TRBJ1-2; D is perhaps TRBD1 (6 bases). The CDR3 sequence is 14 residues long. Trimming cost V 1 base and J 4 bases, with 10 bases left between them. The germline V gene has CDR1 SGHTA and CDR2 FQGNSA. CDR3: CASSLGQGTYGYTF. CDR3 coding DNA: TGTGCCAGCAGCTTAGGTCAGGGGACCTATGGCTACACCTTC.

The table lists this clone with a few counts. This chain joins TRBV6-5 and TRBJ1-4; 10 nucleotides agree with TRBD1. J was trimmed by 6 bases and V by 4 bases; bases with no gene match: 5. This CDR3 spans 15 amino acids. The germline V gene encodes CDR1 MNHEY and CDR2 SVGAGI. The DNA of the CDR3 is TGTGCCAGCAGTTCTACCGGGACAGGGGATGAAAAACTGTTTTTT. Encoded protein: CASSSTGTGDEKLFF.

This clone was detected a few times. The rearrangement uses TRBV5-1 and TRBJ2-7; TRBD2 is a possible D gene (5 bases). From germline, CDR1 is SGHRS and CDR2 YFSETQ. The CDR3 is 16 amino acids. The V and J ends lost 0 bases and 3 bases respectively, with 16 bases between them. CDR3 sequence reads: CASSLALPGIDYEQYF. CDR3 in DNA: TGCGCCAGCAGCTTGGCCCTGCCGGGGATAGACTACGAGCAGTACTTC.

There are a few counts of this clone. The chain carries TRBV7-2 and TRBJ1-6; 8 bases agree with TRBD1. In germline, CDR1 is SGHTA, CDR2 FQGNSA. This CDR3 is built from 15 residues. Trimming removed 5 bases from V and 5 bases from J; junction bases left unmatched: 5. The CDR3 here is CASSRGQVHNSPLHF. CDR3 nucleotide sequence: TGTGCCAGCAGCCGGGGACAGGTGCATAATTCACCCCTCCACTTT.

The genes are TRBV28 and TRBJ2-5; unclear D gene. CDR1 is MDHEN and CDR2 is SYDVKM in the germline V gene. This CDR3 has 14 amino acids. With 6 bases removed from V and 1 base from J, the gap between germline ends came to 12 bases. The CDR3 loop reads CASRRVAVQETQYF. The CDR3 DNA follows: TGTGCCAGCAGGCGCGTTGCCGTCCAAGAGACCCAGTACTTC.